This record concerns one T cell receptor (beta chain) sequence. These data come from a study of T cells after yellow fever vaccination. The CDR3 length is 16 residues. The trim removed 5 bases at V and 5 bases at J, leaving 7 bases unmatched. Germline V gene lookup returns CDR1 SGHTA and CDR2 FQGNSA. Universal primer sites and UMIs were introduced during 5'RACE template-switching synthesis of TCR cDNA. TCRdb re-called the 5' RACE reads with MiXCR, one entry per CDR3 protein. Of around 550,000 distinct CDR3 sequences listed, about 19% are singletons. The J gene is TRBJ2-5, the V gene TRBV7-2; 14 bases are a match to TRBD2. The sample here was PBMCs, taken 15 days after the yellow fever booster vaccination. The TCR originated in a man aged 25 to 45 who received the YFV17D yellow fever vaccine. CDR3: CASSKGLAGARETQYF. Here the CDR3 DNA reads TGTGCCAGCAGCAAGGGACTAGCGGGAGCGAGGGAGACCCAGTACTTC.